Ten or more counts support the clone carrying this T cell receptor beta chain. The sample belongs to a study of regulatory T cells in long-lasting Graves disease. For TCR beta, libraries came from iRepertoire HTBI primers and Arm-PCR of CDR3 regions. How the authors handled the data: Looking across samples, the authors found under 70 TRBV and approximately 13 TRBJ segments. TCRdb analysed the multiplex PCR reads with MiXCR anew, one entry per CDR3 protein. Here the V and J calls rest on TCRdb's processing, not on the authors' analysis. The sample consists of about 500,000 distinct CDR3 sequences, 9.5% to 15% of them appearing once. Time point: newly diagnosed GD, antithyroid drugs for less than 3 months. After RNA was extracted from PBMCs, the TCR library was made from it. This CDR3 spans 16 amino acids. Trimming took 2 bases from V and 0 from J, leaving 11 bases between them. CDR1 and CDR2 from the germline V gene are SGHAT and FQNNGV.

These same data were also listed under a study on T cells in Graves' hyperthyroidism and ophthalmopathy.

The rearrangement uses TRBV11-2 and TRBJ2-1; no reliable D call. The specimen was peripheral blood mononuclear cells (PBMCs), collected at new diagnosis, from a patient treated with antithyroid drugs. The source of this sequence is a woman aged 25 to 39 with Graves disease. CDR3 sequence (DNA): TGTGCCAGCAGCTTAACTCCAGATAGCTCCTACAATGAGCAGTTCTTC. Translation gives CASSLTPDSSYNEQFF.